This TCR beta chain was identified in a study of identical twins. Broader study findings: Recombination models fit unrelated individuals' TCR alpha sharing but underestimated twins'.

Trimming removed 4 bases at V and 3 bases at J, with 12 bases between. This CDR3 is 14 amino acids long. The germline V gene encodes CDR1 SGHDN and CDR2 FVKESK. This clonotype was detected only a few times. Its antigen is still unknown. Template switching created a universal primer site, and the cDNA included unique molecular identifiers. Each CDR3 protein gets one entry after TCRdb re-called the 5' RACE reads with MiXCR. The table has approximately 530,000 distinct CDR3 sequences, 20% to 25% seen once. These records were also assigned to another study, of yellow fever vaccine responses in identical twins. That work states: Twins' vaccine T cell responses were reported to seem partly convergent and partly personalized.

The chain joins TRBV14 to TRBJ1-1; D not certain. What was sequenced was CD4+ T cells sorted from blood. The TCR sequence derives from a woman aged 18-29 years in good health. In nucleotides, the CDR3 is TGTGCCAGCAGCCTGACAATCGGGGACACTGAAGCTTTCTTT. It yields the protein CASSLTIGDTEAFF.